This T cell receptor (beta chain) was obtained from a study of blood T cell repertoires in COVID-19. Germline trimming cut 3 bases from V and 5 bases from J; bases unmatched to any gene: 11. The germline gives CDR1 LGHNA, CDR2 YSLEER. This CDR3 spans 16 amino acids. Assay used: immunoSEQ multiplex PCR; TCRdb lists only in-frame clones, some missing. This sample has approximately 300,000 clones, with 88% found just once. The source material was peripheral blood. The clonotype originates from a woman aged 25 to 39 with COVID-19, enrolled during active disease. This chain links TRBV4-3 with TRBJ2-7; 9 positions match TRBD2. In nucleotides, the CDR3 is TGCGCCAGCAGCCATTCTTTAGCGGGAGACAGGAACGAGCAGTACTTC. It yields the protein CASSHSLAGDRNEQYF.